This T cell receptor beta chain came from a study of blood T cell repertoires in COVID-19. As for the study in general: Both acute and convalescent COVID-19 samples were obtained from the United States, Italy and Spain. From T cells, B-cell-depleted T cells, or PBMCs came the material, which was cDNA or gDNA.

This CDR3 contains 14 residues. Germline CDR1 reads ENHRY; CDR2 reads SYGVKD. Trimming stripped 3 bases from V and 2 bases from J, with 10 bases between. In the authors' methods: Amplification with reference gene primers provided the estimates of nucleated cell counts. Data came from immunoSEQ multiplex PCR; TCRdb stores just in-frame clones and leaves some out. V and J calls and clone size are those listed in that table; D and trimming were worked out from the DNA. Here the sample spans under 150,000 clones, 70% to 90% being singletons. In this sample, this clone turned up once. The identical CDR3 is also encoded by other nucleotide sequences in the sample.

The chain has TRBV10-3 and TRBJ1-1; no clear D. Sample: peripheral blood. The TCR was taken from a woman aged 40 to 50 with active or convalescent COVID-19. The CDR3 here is CAISDVALNTEAFF. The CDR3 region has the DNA TGTGCCATCAGTGATGTAGCATTAAACACTGAAGCTTTCTTT.